Listed below are T cell receptor beta chains from one sample, sequenced in a study of CD8 T cells in Susac syndrome. TCRdb re-called the immunoSEQ multiplex PCR reads through MiXCR, storing one row per CDR3 protein. The data show fewer than 150,000 distinct CDR3 sequences, about 90% seen once. The sequenced sample was CD8+ T cells from PBMCs. The receptor source for this set is a human donor with multiple sclerosis. CDR3s include the opening cysteine and the closing phenylalanine or tryptophan.

v_call	j_call	cdr3_aa
TRBV6-2/TRBV6-3	TRBJ1-1	CASSELAGQANTEAFF
TRBV14	TRBJ2-1	CASSPTDYNEQFF
TRBV11-2	TRBJ2-3	CASSLDLLVRSDTQYF
TRBV15	TRBJ2-7	CATSRDSGNDEQYF
TRBV27	TRBJ2-5	CASSLVRRRGPETQYF
TRBV4-1	TRBJ2-7	CASSFLSGSHEQYF
TRBV27	TRBJ1-5	CASSLGGQPQHF
TRBV18	TRBJ2-5	CASSLTGNEETQYF
TRBV30	TRBJ1-3	CAWSRGNTIYF
TRBV4-1	TRBJ2-7	CASSQGKDRAYEQYF
TRBV2	TRBJ2-7	CASSLGTGSGEQYF
TRBV27	TRBJ1-5	CASSLVRSPGQPQHF
TRBV7-8	TRBJ2-1	CASLAGYNEQFF
TRBV5-1	TRBJ1-1	CASSLGQGPTEAFF
TRBV11-2	TRBJ2-7	CASSLVPDRRYEQYF
TRBV7-9	TRBJ2-5	CASSLSGWETQYF
TRBV25-1	TRBJ1-1	CASSDPGTGANTEAFF
TRBV27	TRBJ1-1	CASSLRSGNTEAFF
TRBV27	TRBJ2-7	CASSLGQFAYEQYF
TRBV19	TRBJ2-7	CASSIGQGAYEQYF
TRBV19	TRBJ1-5	CASSRGGQPQHF
TRBV7-9	TRBJ2-1	CASSLGPSPHNEQFF
TRBV5-6	TRBJ2-7	CASSGGVGQGAFTDPYEQYF
TRBV6-2/TRBV6-3	TRBJ2-1	CASSLSGIRYNEQFF
TRBV28	TRBJ2-7	CASSHLGPEWHEQYF
TRBV7-7	TRBJ2-1	CASSPTPDRNNEQFF
TRBV7-9	TRBJ2-7	CASSPPSGREDEQYF
TRBV6-5	TRBJ2-7	CAVGGAYEQYF
TRBV18	TRBJ1-1	CASSQTGTEAFF
TRBV20-1	TRBJ2-7	CSARIGGRHEQYF
TRBV23-1	TRBJ2-7	CASSHRVNFSSYEQYF
TRBV30	TRBJ1-2	CAWSVSFNYGYTF
TRBV5-1	TRBJ2-7	CASRLDTGLGNEQYF
TRBV20-1	TRBJ2-7	CSARESGLYEQYF
TRBV30	TRBJ2-7	CAWSVGRGPYEQYF
TRBV7-2	TRBJ2-2	CASSLDLTHAGELFF
TRBV6-2/TRBV6-3	TRBJ1-5	CASNPRATFSNQPQHF
TRBV27	TRBJ2-2	CASSFSVTGELFF
TRBV7-9	TRBJ2-1	CASSLPAGPLPDEQFF
TRBV7-9	TRBJ2-5	CASSYPDRGEETQYF
TRBV19	TRBJ1-2	CASSIDLRTAYGYTF
TRBV12-3/TRBV12-4	TRBJ1-1	CASSFGMGAEAFF
TRBV5-4	TRBJ1-1	CASRRTGGDTEAFF
TRBV3-1	TRBJ1-1	CASSLSRGGVRAEAFF
TRBV13	TRBJ1-2	CASSHRDRKSYGYTF
TRBV6-5	TRBJ2-5	CASGLAQETQYF
TRBV19	TRBJ2-2	CASSPGTDNTGELFF
TRBV5-1	TRBJ1-1	CASSPYRGEGVEAFF
TRBV7-9	TRBJ2-7	CASSSGQISYEQYF
TRBV27	TRBJ2-7	CASSLSRGTHEQYF
TRBV2	TRBJ2-3	CASGVSSPDTQYF
TRBV27	TRBJ2-1	CASGDIPPSYNEQFF
TRBV27	TRBJ2-5	CASSSARETQYF